This T cell receptor (beta chain) was captured by sequencing in a study of blood T cell repertoires in COVID-19. Trimming stripped 0 bases from V and 8 bases from J, with 14 bases between. This CDR3 is 14 amino acids long. Germline V gene data show CDR1 as SGDLS and CDR2 as YYNGEE. The authors' processing: Reference gene primer amplification gave nucleated cell count estimates. The repertoire was sequenced with immunoSEQ multiplex PCR; TCRdb's copy has only in-frame clones and lacks some. V and J calls and clone size are as listed in that table; D and trimming were resolved from the DNA. The table shows 95,000 to 110,000 clones, with approximately 80% occurring only once.

The sequence derives from a man in his 60s with acute or convalescent COVID-19. The chain couples TRBV9 to TRBJ1-1; D ambiguous. The sequencing sample was made of peripheral blood. The CDR3 is CASSVGGDLTEAFF. DNA for the CDR3: TGTGCCAGCAGCGTAGGCGGGGATCTAACCGAAGCTTTCTTT.